The 17 T cell receptor beta chains in this list originate from one sample, sequenced in a study of cytomegalovirus exposure and HLA in healthy donors. Measured with immunoSEQ multiplex PCR; TCRdb has only the in-frame clones, and not every one. The profile shows some 140,000 clones, about 90% of them singletons. The sequenced material came from PBMCs. The receptors here all came from a man in his late teens or twenties in good health and CMV-seronegative.

The chain combines TRBV6-4 with TRBJ2-3, with 11 bases identical to TRBD2. This CDR3 region has 16 residues. V trimming: 4 bases; J trimming: 2 bases; junction bases outside the gene matches: 5. Germline V lookup: CDR1 MRHNA, CDR2 SNTAGT. In DNA form, the CDR3 reads TGTGCCAGCAGTGTTGCTAGCGGGGGGTCCACAGATACGCAGTATTTT. Amino acid sequence: CASSVASGGSTDTQYF.

V and J are TRBV11-2 and TRBJ1-2; D gene uncertain. Trimming removed 5 bases at V and 11 bases at J, with 12 bases between. Germline V lookup: CDR1 SGHAT, CDR2 FQNNGV. The CDR3 length is 11 residues. In nucleotides, the CDR3 is TGTGCCAGCAGCGCCGGGAGAGCTTACACCTTC. It yields the protein CASSAGRAYTF.

The chain links TRBV4-1 to TRBJ1-2, with TRBD1 matching 9 bases. The CDR3 has 14 residues. Germline lookup yields CDR1 MGHRA and CDR2 YSYEKL. The J segment lost 4 bases and the V segment lost 4 bases, leaving 4 bases of the junction unmatched. In DNA, the CDR3 is TGCGCCAGCAGCCGGACAGGGGAGCGCTATGGCTACACCTTC. This gives the protein CASSRTGERYGYTF.

The J gene is TRBJ2-7, the V gene TRBV18, with a tentative D call TRBD2 (6 bases). Germline assignment: CDR1 KGHSH and CDR2 LQKENI. Between the trimmed V and J ends, which lost 0 bases and 2 bases, there was a span of 11 bases. The CDR3 runs 15 residues. The CDR3 sequence: CASSPPSSGAYEQYF. For the CDR3, the DNA is TGTGCCAGCTCACCACCGTCGTCGGGGGCCTACGAGCAGTACTTC.

Of note for this clone: The junction departs from the called germline gene at one end, perhaps through a read error. CDR3 in DNA: TGCGCCAGCAGCTCCTCCGGGACAGGGGATATGTTGTTT. Its protein is CASSSSGTGDMLF. The chain is built from TRBV5-1 and TRBJ1-1; 10 bases are shared with TRBD1. Germline V gene data show CDR1 as SGHRS and CDR2 as YFSETQ. The CDR3 runs to 13 residues.

This clone has a single count. J is TRBJ2-7 and V is TRBV28; TRBD2 agrees at 9 bases. Per the germline V gene, CDR1 is MDHEN and CDR2 is SYDVKM. The V and J ends lost 4 bases and 2 bases, in that order; junction bases with no gene match: 6. There are 15 residues in the CDR3. CDR3 in amino acids: CASSSPGLAPYEQYF. CDR3 bases: TGTGCCAGCAGTTCCCCGGGACTAGCCCCCTACGAGCAGTACTTC.

This chain links TRBV7-6 with TRBJ2-5; 7 positions match TRBD2. The trim removed 2 bases at V and 5 bases at J, leaving 20 bases unmatched. CDR1 is SGHVS, CDR2 FNYEAQ, per germline. The length of the CDR3 is 19 residues. CDR3: CASSLLPELAPGRRETQYF. DNA of the CDR3: TGTGCCAGCAGCTTACTCCCCGAACTAGCTCCCGGGAGGCGGGAGACCCAGTACTTC.

The V and J genes are TRBV15 and TRBJ2-3; 8 nucleotides match TRBD2. This CDR3 has 14 residues. Germline V gene sequence: CDR1 LNHNV, CDR2 YYDKDF (reference sequence). With V trimmed by 0 bases and J by 10 bases, 6 bases remained unmatched. CDR3 nucleotides: TGTGCCACCAGCAGAGATTCGGGAGGGTGGGCGCAGTATTTT. This codes for CATSRDSGGWAQYF.

The chain joins TRBV7-9 to TRBJ2-5, with D maybe TRBD2 (6 bases). This CDR3 is 15 amino acids long. Between the trimmed V and J ends, which lost 4 bases and 5 bases, there was a span of 17 bases. Germline CDR1 and CDR2: SEHNR and FQNEAQ (reference sequence). The CDR3 DNA reads as TGTGCCAGCAGCTCAACGGCAGGACGGGGGGAGACCCAGTACTTC. This sequence encodes CASSSTAGRGETQYF.

The chain employs TRBV13 and TRBJ2-7, with a possible D match to TRBD1 (6 bases). The CDR3 length is 14 residues. The V end lost 1 base, the J end lost 2 bases, and 9 bases lay between the germline ends. The germline gives CDR1 PRHDT, CDR2 FYEKMQ (reference sequence). The CDR3 sequence: CASSLERDTYEQYF. The CDR3 nucleotides are TGTGCCAGCAGCTTAGAAAGGGACACCTACGAGCAGTACTTC.

The chain is built from TRBV19 and TRBJ2-3; TRBD2 matches at 8 bases. V was clipped by 5 bases and J by 1 base; unmatched bases: 11. The CDR3 is 17 amino acids. Germline V gene lookup returns CDR1 LNHDA and CDR2 SQIVND (reference sequence). This chain's CDR3 is CASSPRKAGEGTDTQYF. The CDR3 DNA follows: TGTGCCAGTAGTCCCCGGAAAGCGGGAGAAGGCACAGATACGCAGTATTTT.

V is TRBV7-2 and J is TRBJ2-7; TRBD1 might be the D (6 bases). The CDR3 is made up of 13 amino acids. Germline CDR1 and CDR2: SGHTA and FQGNSA. The V end was cut by 5 bases, the J end by 5 bases, with 13 bases between. The CDR3 reads CASSTQGHHEQYF. The DNA of the CDR3 is TGTGCCAGCAGCACCCAGGGACACCACGAGCAGTACTTC.

This clone was counted a single time. The CDR3 sequence is CAISEGKGGYAEAFF. CDR3 bases: TGTGCCATCAGTGAGGGAAAGGGGGGGTACGCTGAAGCTTTCTTT. This rearrangement joins TRBV10-3 to TRBJ1-1; D might be TRBD1 (6 bases). The CDR3 runs 15 residues. CDR1 ENHRY and CDR2 SYGVKD come from the germline V gene. V lost 2 bases and J 6 bases, leaving 16 bases between the germline ends.

This chain connects TRBV7-6 to TRBJ2-3, with 7 bases that match TRBD1. Trimming at V came to 1 base and at J to 6 bases, leaving 4 bases not matched to a gene. This CDR3 comprises 14 residues. Germline V lookup: CDR1 SGHVS, CDR2 FNYEAQ. CDR3: CASSLGQGLDTQYF. The CDR3 nucleotides are TGTGCCAGCAGCTTAGGACAGGGATTGGATACGCAGTATTTT.

This clone was picked up a small number of times. This chain joins TRBV7-2 and TRBJ1-5, with 8 positions matching TRBD1. Germline loops: CDR1 SGHTA, CDR2 FQGNSA. J gave up 9 bases and V 5 bases, and 15 bases lay outside the gene matches. This CDR3 has 16 residues. The DNA for the CDR3 is TGTGCCAGCAGCCAACGTGGACAGGGCAAGTTGTCGCCCCAGCATTTT. This encodes CASSQRGQGKLSPQHF.

The chain has TRBV7-9 and TRBJ1-1, with 8 bases identical to TRBD1. The junction had 8 bases not matched to a gene; V was cut back by 5 bases and J by 0 bases. The germline V gene encodes CDR1 SEHNR and CDR2 FQNEAQ (reference sequence). The CDR3 loop spans 16 amino acids. Here the CDR3 DNA reads TGTGCCAGCAGCCTTAAGGGACAGGTGGTGAACACTGAAGCTTTCTTT. Translated: CASSLKGQVVNTEAFF.

This rearrangement joins TRBV14 to TRBJ2-1; TRBD2 agrees at 7 bases. The CDR3 has 14 residues. V was clipped by 0 bases and J by 10 bases; unmatched bases: 6. Germline values: CDR1 SGHDN, CDR2 FVKESK. CDR3 amino acids: CASSQELAGPEQFF. CDR3 DNA sequence: TGTGCCAGCAGCCAAGAATTAGCGGGCCCAGAGCAGTTCTTC.